These T cell receptor beta chains were read from a single sample in a study of blood T cell repertoires in COVID-19. Assay: immunoSEQ multiplex PCR; the TCRdb copy retains only in-frame clones and omits some. Of hundreds of thousands of clones listed, around 87% are singletons. Sample: PBMCs or T cells enriched from blood (not recorded which). All receptors derive from a woman younger than 30 who had recovered from COVID-19. Both conserved end residues are part of each CDR3. A D gene is named only where the DNA matches it firmly. Part of the rows lack a size; the others show once, few, many or a class for expanded clones.

j_call: TRBJ2-5
clone_size: .
d_call: .
v_call: TRBV27
cdr3_aa: CASSKTEDQETQYF
cdr3_nt: TGTGCCAGTTCGAAGACAGAAGACCAAGAGACCCAGTACTTC

j_call: TRBJ1-5
clone_size: .
d_call: .
v_call: TRBV19
cdr3_aa: CATPFSGGNQPQHF
cdr3_nt: TGTGCCACCCCCTTTTCGGGAGGCAATCAGCCCCAGCATTTT

j_call: TRBJ2-1
clone_size: .
d_call: .
v_call: TRBV5-1
cdr3_aa: CAPSRGKENNEQFF
cdr3_nt: TGCGCCCCCTCGCGGGGCAAAGAGAACAATGAGCAGTTCTTC

j_call: TRBJ2-7
clone_size: once
d_call: .
v_call: TRBV7-9
cdr3_aa: CASSLGTASYEQYF
cdr3_nt: TGTGCCAGCAGCTTAGGAACAGCTTCCTACGAGCAGTACTTC

j_call: TRBJ1-2
clone_size: .
d_call: .
v_call: TRBV27
cdr3_aa: CASRQGGSYYGYTF
cdr3_nt: TGTGCCAGCAGACAGGGTGGGTCATACTATGGCTACACCTTC

j_call: TRBJ2-6
clone_size: .
d_call: TRBD1
v_call: TRBV24-1
cdr3_aa: CATSPGQGSPGANVLTF
cdr3_nt: TGTGCCACCAGCCCCGGACAGGGAAGCCCTGGGGCCAACGTCCTGACTTTC

j_call: TRBJ2-2
clone_size: .
d_call: TRBD1
v_call: TRBV2
cdr3_aa: CASSGDRVNTGELFF
cdr3_nt: TGTGCCAGCAGTGGGGACAGGGTAAACACCGGGGAGCTGTTTTTT

j_call: TRBJ1-4
clone_size: .
d_call: .
v_call: TRBV5-6
cdr3_aa: CASSLGPDWEKLFF
cdr3_nt: TGTGCCAGCAGCTTGGGGCCGGACTGGGAAAAACTGTTTTTT

j_call: TRBJ1-1
clone_size: .
d_call: TRBD1
v_call: TRBV2
cdr3_aa: CASSAYRQGSTEAFF
cdr3_nt: TGTGCCAGCAGTGCGTATAGACAGGGGTCCACTGAAGCTTTCTTT

j_call: TRBJ2-5
clone_size: .
d_call: TRBD1
v_call: TRBV7-6
cdr3_aa: CASSPTGGETQYF
cdr3_nt: TGTGCCAGCAGCCCGACAGGGGGGGAGACCCAGTACTTC

j_call: TRBJ2-3
clone_size: .
d_call: .
v_call: TRBV7-9
cdr3_aa: CASNPGGLADTQYF
cdr3_nt: TGTGCCAGCAACCCGGGGGGCTTAGCAGATACGCAGTATTTT

j_call: TRBJ2-7
clone_size: .
d_call: TRBD2
v_call: TRBV10-3
cdr3_aa: CATGTSGGQSYEQYF
cdr3_nt: TGTGCCACCGGGACTAGCGGGGGGCAATCCTACGAGCAGTACTTC

j_call: TRBJ1-1
clone_size: once
d_call: .
v_call: TRBV21-1
cdr3_aa: CASTCEAFF
cdr3_nt: TGTGCCAGCACCTGTGAAGCTTTCTTT

j_call: TRBJ1-2
clone_size: .
d_call: .
v_call: TRBV6-5
cdr3_aa: CASSRQPGRGYTF
cdr3_nt: TGTGCCAGCAGCAGACAGCCAGGTCGGGGCTACACCTTC

j_call: TRBJ2-1
clone_size: few
d_call: .
v_call: TRBV11-2
cdr3_aa: CASSLEVRLRFGGNEQFF
cdr3_nt: TGTGCCAGCAGCTTAGAAGTTCGGCTACGGTTTGGGGGGAATGAGCAGTTCTTC

j_call: TRBJ2-3
clone_size: .
d_call: TRBD2
v_call: TRBV3-1/TRBV3-2
cdr3_aa: CASSPPGLALDTQYF
cdr3_nt: TGTGCCAGCAGCCCACCGGGACTAGCATTGGATACGCAGTATTTT

j_call: TRBJ2-1
clone_size: .
d_call: .
v_call: TRBV3-1/TRBV3-2
cdr3_aa: CASSQGYGIGEQFF
cdr3_nt: TGTGCCAGCAGCCAAGGATACGGGATCGGTGAGCAGTTCTTC

j_call: TRBJ1-6
clone_size: once
d_call: .
v_call: TRBV11-3
cdr3_aa: CASSLGRGIGSYNSPLHF
cdr3_nt: TGTGCCAGCAGCCTAGGTCGGGGTATCGGCTCCTATAATTCACCCCTCCACTTT

j_call: TRBJ2-7
clone_size: once
d_call: TRBD2
v_call: TRBV3-1/TRBV3-2
cdr3_aa: CASSPAGGTYEQYF
cdr3_nt: TGTGCCAGCAGCCCCGCCGGGGGGACCTACGAGCAGTACTTC

j_call: TRBJ1-2
clone_size: .
d_call: .
v_call: TRBV2
cdr3_aa: CASTLTGPGYTF
cdr3_nt: TGTGCCAGCACTCTCACAGGTCCAGGCTACACCTTC

j_call: TRBJ2-7
clone_size: once
d_call: .
v_call: TRBV9
cdr3_aa: CASSASQVPYEQYF
cdr3_nt: TGTGCCAGCAGCGCGTCCCAGGTACCCTACGAGCAGTACTTC

j_call: TRBJ1-4
clone_size: .
d_call: .
v_call: TRBV7-6
cdr3_aa: CASSLEKGLNEKLFF
cdr3_nt: TGTGCCAGCAGCTTAGAAAAGGGGTTAAACGAAAAACTGTTTTTT

j_call: TRBJ1-1
clone_size: .
d_call: TRBD1
v_call: TRBV25-1
cdr3_aa: CASSEFGQGLYSEAFF
cdr3_nt: TGTGCCAGCAGTGAATTCGGACAGGGTTTGTATTCTGAAGCTTTCTTT

j_call: TRBJ1-3
clone_size: few
d_call: TRBD1
v_call: TRBV7-9
cdr3_aa: CASSLGGQVSGNTIYF
cdr3_nt: TGTGCCAGCAGCTTAGGGGGACAGGTCTCTGGAAACACCATATATTTT

j_call: TRBJ1-1
clone_size: .
d_call: TRBD1
v_call: TRBV2
cdr3_aa: CASSDRVANTEAFF
cdr3_nt: TGTGCCAGCAGCGACAGGGTGGCGAACACTGAAGCTTTCTTT

j_call: TRBJ1-6
clone_size: .
d_call: .
v_call: TRBV2
cdr3_aa: CATKSSYNSPLHF
cdr3_nt: TGTGCCACGAAGAGCTCCTATAATTCACCCCTCCACTTT

j_call: TRBJ1-6
clone_size: .
d_call: .
v_call: TRBV27
cdr3_aa: CATSPGGLPYNSPLHF
cdr3_nt: TGTGCCACTTCCCCCGGGGGGTTGCCCTATAATTCACCCCTCCACTTT

j_call: TRBJ2-1
clone_size: .
d_call: TRBD2
v_call: TRBV27
cdr3_aa: CASSSSSLAAVIEQFF
cdr3_nt: TGTGCCAGCAGTTCCTCCTCACTAGCGGCGGTCATTGAGCAGTTCTTC